This record looks at one T cell receptor beta chain sequence and its context. Antigen specificity is unknown. The entry originates in a study of T cell responses to AZD1222 COVID-19 vaccine. General study points: Close to half of all spike-specific TCRs reportedly target regions of the variants that are unmutated.

Method: immunoSEQ multiplex PCR; TCRdb's copy keeps in-frame clones and lacks some. The top ten clones hold more than 9% of a sample with about 130,000 clones, more than 75% of them seen once. The CDR3 extends over 15 amino acids. Germline V CDR1 and CDR2: MNHEY, SVGAGI. Trimming took off 5 bases at V and 0 bases at J, with 10 bases between the two ends. The material was peripheral blood, obtained on day 0 of AZD1222 vaccination. The source of this sequence is an adult in good health. V gene TRBV6-5 combines with J gene TRBJ2-2; D is possibly TRBD1 (6 bases). The CDR3 region is CASSLGQPNTGELFF. The CDR3 region has the DNA TGTGCCAGCAGTCTCGGACAGCCGAACACCGGGGAGCTGTTTTTT.